A single sample is the source of the 29 T cell receptor beta chains below, sequenced in a study of T cells in Graves' hyperthyroidism and ophthalmopathy. There were TCR beta CDR3 regions amplified from RNA transcripts. First-round RT-PCR targeting the TCR CDR3 was performed with the HTBI primer set. TCRdb re-called the multiplex PCR reads through MiXCR, storing one row per CDR3 protein. The sample comprises approximately 610,000 distinct CDR3 sequences, about 14% of which are singletons, and 4.3% rests with the top ten. The sample consisted of blood. The receptors come from a woman aged 40 to 50 with Graves' ophthalmopathy.

This clonotype was observed many times. V is TRBV20-1 and J is TRBJ2-7; 9 positions match TRBD2. V was pared by 1 base and J by 2 bases, with 0 bases of the junction left unmatched. This CDR3 is 13 amino acids long. CDR1 and CDR2 (germline): DFQATT, SNEGSKA (reference sequence). CDR3 sequence: CSARGTSAYEQYF. In nucleotides, the CDR3 is TGCAGTGCTAGAGGGACTAGCGCCTACGAGCAGTACTTC.

This clonotype was seen a single time. A much larger clone sits a single nucleotide away, making a read error possible. The V and J genes are TRBV28 and TRBJ2-7; no clear D. The CDR3 has 14 residues. Deletions cut 8 bases from V and 5 bases from J, with 19 bases between. The germline V gene encodes CDR1 MDHEN and CDR2 SYDVKM. DNA of the CDR3: TGTGCCAGCTCCCTGCACAGTTCCGAACACGAGCAGTACTTC. Its translation: CASSLHSSEHEQYF.

This clonotype was recorded many times. This rearrangement joins TRBV20-1 to TRBJ2-5; no reliable D call. V lost 6 bases and J 0 bases, leaving 8 bases between the germline ends. Germline lookup yields CDR1 DFQATT and CDR2 SNEGSKA (reference sequence). There are 12 residues in the CDR3. The CDR3: CSAEFNQETQYF. The CDR3 nucleotides are TGCAGTGCGGAGTTTAACCAAGAGACCCAGTACTTC.

The sample holds many counts of this clonotype. The V call is TRBV24-1, the J call TRBJ2-4; no reliable D call. This CDR3 is 11 amino acids long. Germline CDR1 KGHDR, CDR2 SFDVKD. V was trimmed by 7 bases and J by 1 base, leaving 1 base between them. Here the CDR3 DNA reads TGTGCCACCAGGGCCAAAAACATTCAGTACTTC. Translation gives CATRAKNIQYF.

This clonotype has only a few counts. The chain recombines TRBV28 with TRBJ2-2; 9 nucleotides match TRBD2. The V gene end was trimmed by 4 bases and the J gene end by 7 bases; junction bases not matched to a gene: 7. This CDR3 region has 15 residues. Germline V CDR1 and CDR2: MDHEN, SYDVKM. The CDR3 spells CASSSIAGAVGELFF. The CDR3 DNA follows: TGTGCCAGCAGTTCAATAGCGGGAGCGGTCGGGGAGCTGTTTTTT.

This clonotype was seen repeatedly, ten times or more. The CDR3 region has the DNA TGCAGTGCTAGAGATCCCCAGGGGGCGATAGGTACCGAGCAGTACTTC. Translated, it gives CSARDPQGAIGTEQYF. The V and J genes are TRBV20-1 and TRBJ2-7, with 8 bases identical to TRBD1. Losses at the gene ends were 0 bases for V and 6 bases for J; bases not matched to a gene: 13. The CDR3 is made up of 16 amino acids. The germline V gene encodes CDR1 DFQATT and CDR2 SNEGSKA (reference sequence).

This clonotype showed up just a few times. This chain connects TRBV6-1 to TRBJ2-5; tentative D call: TRBD2 (6 bases). Germline CDR1 and CDR2: MNHNS and SASEGT. Trimming took off 5 bases at V and 3 bases at J, with 22 bases between the two ends. This CDR3 comprises 17 residues. As DNA, the CDR3 is TGTGCCAGCAGTCGCCCGAGGTCGCGGGAACAGGAAGAGACCCAGTACTTC. This codes for CASSRPRSREQEETQYF.

In its sample, this clonotype was seen many times. The chain is built from TRBV27 and TRBJ1-5; 10 bases are shared with TRBD1. Trimming removed 4 bases from V and 5 bases from J; junction bases left unmatched: 8. Germline V gives CDR1 MNHEY, CDR2 SMNVEV (reference sequence). The CDR3 runs 16 residues. CDR3 loop: CASSSGRDRGYQPQHF. CDR3 bases: TGTGCCAGCAGTTCTGGCCGGGACAGGGGATATCAGCCCCAGCATTTT.

This clonotype was counted ten times or more. The chain carries TRBV19 and TRBJ2-2; D not certain. Germline CDR1 LNHDA, CDR2 SQIVND (reference sequence). This CDR3 spans 14 amino acids. V was cut by 3 bases and J by 1 base, with 6 bases left in between. The DNA of the CDR3 is TGTGCCAGTAGTATTTTGGGGAACACCGGGGAGCTGTTTTTT. Its translation: CASSILGNTGELFF.

In this sample, this clonotype turned up a few times. The CDR3 loop is CASSLEGGGAVGELFF. The CDR3 DNA follows: TGTGCCAGCAGTCTCGAGGGAGGAGGGGCTGTCGGGGAGCTGTTTTTT. The rearrangement uses TRBV6-9 and TRBJ2-2, with a tentative D call TRBD2 (6 bases). In germline, CDR1 is MNHGY, CDR2 SVAAGI. V shed 5 bases and J shed 7 bases, with 20 bases lying between them. The CDR3 extends over 16 amino acids.

In its sample, this clonotype was seen many times. The V gene is TRBV7-2, the J gene TRBJ2-5; no clear D. The germline V gene has CDR1 SGHTA and CDR2 FQGNSA. CDR3 length: 12 amino acids. V was trimmed by 1 base and J by 5 bases, leaving 5 bases between them. The CDR3: CASSLEMETQYF. The CDR3, as DNA: TGTGCCAGCAGCTTAGAAATGGAGACCCAGTACTTC.

This clonotype was seen at least ten times. This chain links TRBV27 with TRBJ1-1, with a possible D match to TRBD1 (5 bases). This CDR3 contains 13 residues. V was pared by 4 bases and J by 4 bases, with 10 bases between. Looked up from germline, CDR1 is MNHEY and CDR2 is SMNVEV (reference sequence). The CDR3 DNA follows: TGTGCCAGCAGTTCCCCGGGACTCACTGAAGCTTTCTTT. Translated: CASSSPGLTEAFF.

This clonotype has ten or more counts. The chain is built from TRBV28 and TRBJ2-2; 10 nucleotides match TRBD2. The germline gives CDR1 MDHEN, CDR2 SYDVKM. The CDR3 has 17 amino acids. V dropped 6 bases and J dropped 1; count of bases not matched to a gene: 8. In DNA form, the CDR3 reads TGTGCCAGCAGATCATGGGGACTAGCGTTGAACACCGGGGAGCTGTTTTTT. This sequence encodes CASRSWGLALNTGELFF.

This clonotype was counted many times. CDR3 protein: CASRGTGGSGNTIYF. The CDR3 DNA sequence: TGTGCCAGCAGGGGGACAGGAGGCTCTGGAAACACCATATATTTT. V and J are TRBV27 and TRBJ1-3; 8 bases fit TRBD1. The CDR3 extends over 15 amino acids. Trimming cost V 6 bases and J 0 bases; bases outside gene matches: 4. CDR1 and CDR2 (germline): MNHEY, SMNVEV (reference sequence).

This clonotype was counted ten times or more. This chain links TRBV20-1 with TRBJ2-7; TRBD2 aligns across 11 bases. V lost 6 bases and J lost 3; bases outside the gene matches: 4. The germline V gene has CDR1 DFQATT and CDR2 SNEGSKA (reference sequence). The CDR3 runs to 13 residues. DNA for the CDR3: TGCAGTGCCGTGGGGACTAGCGGCTACGAGCAGTACTTC. Its protein is CSAVGTSGYEQYF.

The chain uses TRBV5-1 and TRBJ2-5; the match to TRBD1 covers 10 bases. With 4 bases clipped from V and 1 base from J, the junction kept 4 bases outside the gene matches. Germline V gene data show CDR1 as SGHRS and CDR2 as YFSETQ. This CDR3 has 15 residues. CDR3 DNA sequence: TGCGCCAGCAGCGGGACAGGGGCCAGCCAAGAGACCCAGTACTTC. Its protein is CASSGTGASQETQYF.

This clonotype was found many times. V and J are TRBV28 and TRBJ2-7, with 13 nucleotides matching TRBD2. CDR3 length: 15 residues. Germline V lookup: CDR1 MDHEN, CDR2 SYDVKM. J lost 4 bases, V lost 6 bases, and 6 bases had no gene match. CDR3 coding DNA: TGTGCCAGCAGCCGAGAGACTAGCGGGGGGTACGAGCAGTACTTC. It yields the protein CASSRETSGGYEQYF.

This clonotype was found many times. Here the CDR3 reads CASSPAPQVGQRSGNTIYF. The CDR3 region has the DNA TGCGCCAGCAGCCCAGCCCCCCAAGTTGGACAGCGCTCTGGAAACACCATATATTTT. The chain uses TRBV4-1 and TRBJ1-3; maybe TRBD1 (6 bases). Germline-derived CDR1 and CDR2 are MGHRA and YSYEKL. This CDR3 comprises 19 residues. V lost 4 bases, J lost 0 bases, and 22 bases lay in between.

This clonotype was detected many times. The chain recombines TRBV6-1 with TRBJ1-2, with 10 bases aligning to TRBD1. This CDR3 region has 15 residues. From germline, CDR1 is MNHNS and CDR2 SASEGT. V shed 0 bases, J shed 4 bases, and the junction held 2 bases outside the gene matches. The chain's CDR3 is CASSEAGTGAYGYTF. Written as DNA, the CDR3 is TGTGCCAGCAGTGAAGCGGGGACAGGGGCCTATGGCTACACCTTC.

The chain recombines TRBV11-2 with TRBJ2-6, with 9 bases that match TRBD1. Per germline, CDR1 SGHAT and CDR2 FQNNGV. Losses at the gene ends were 6 bases for V and 7 bases for J; bases not matched to a gene: 10. The CDR3 totals 16 residues. Written as DNA, the CDR3 is TGTGCCAGCAGTCGGACAGGGGTCCTCGGAGCCAACGTCCTGACTTTC. Amino acid sequence: CASSRTGVLGANVLTF.

This clonotype showed up many times. The chain joins TRBV12-3 or TRBV12-4 to TRBJ1-1; D is ambiguous. The V and J ends lost 7 bases and 1 base respectively, with 10 bases between them. The CDR3 loop spans 13 amino acids. The CDR3 protein is CASTLFANTEAFF. CDR3 coding DNA: TGTGCCAGCACCCTTTTTGCGAACACTGAAGCTTTCTTT.

This clonotype was detected many times. The V call is TRBV27, the J call TRBJ2-5; D not certain. Germline CDR1 reads MNHEY; CDR2 reads SMNVEV (reference sequence). The CDR3 contains 14 residues. Between the trimmed V and J ends, which lost 2 bases and 0 bases, there was a span of 7 bases. The CDR3 region is CASSLRAYQETQYF. The CDR3 DNA is TGTGCCAGCAGTTTAAGGGCGTACCAAGAGACCCAGTACTTC.

The chain recombines TRBV3-1 with TRBJ2-7, with 8 bases fitting TRBD2. The CDR3 is 15 residues long. Trimming cost V 1 base and J 8 bases; bases outside gene matches: 10. The V gene's germline CDR1 is LGHDT and CDR2 YNNKEL (reference sequence). The CDR3 DNA follows: TGTGCCAGCAGCCAAGTCGGAGGGACTAGTAGTAAGCAGTACTTC. This gives the protein CASSQVGGTSSKQYF.

This rearrangement joins TRBV12-5 to TRBJ2-5, with TRBD1 as a possible D gene (6 bases). The CDR3 runs to 15 residues. Trimming removed 6 bases at V and 2 bases at J, with 16 bases between. Germline values: CDR1 LGHNT, CDR2 FRNRAP. The CDR3 DNA reads as TGTGCTAGTGGCTCCGACAGGACAACACAAGAGACCCAGTACTTC. Translating gives CASGSDRTTQETQYF.

This clonotype appeared a few times. The chain joins TRBV5-1 to TRBJ2-7; TRBD2 agrees at 9 bases. Per germline, CDR1 SGHRS and CDR2 YFSETQ. V was clipped by 6 bases and J by 3 bases; unmatched bases: 7. This CDR3 has 14 residues. CDR3 amino acids: CASKASGAFYEQYF. In DNA, the CDR3 is TGCGCCAGCAAGGCTAGCGGGGCCTTCTACGAGCAGTACTTC.

This chain uses TRBV12-3 or TRBV12-4 with TRBJ2-5; unclear D gene. Trimming took off 2 bases at V and 3 bases at J, with 4 bases between the two ends. The CDR3 totals 12 residues. The CDR3 loop reads CASSLQKETQYF. The CDR3 nucleotides read TGTGCCAGCAGTTTACAAAAAGAGACCCAGTACTTC.

This clonotype was observed a few times. The chain links TRBV5-1 to TRBJ1-3; no definite D call. Deletions cut 5 bases from V and 1 base from J, with 22 bases between. Germline V CDR1 and CDR2: SGHRS, YFSETQ. CDR3 length: 18 residues. The CDR3 coding sequence is TGCGCCAGCAGTTTAGGACGCATCTCAGCAACTTCTGGAAACACCATATATTTT. Translated, it gives CASSLGRISATSGNTIYF.

This clonotype appeared many times. The chain is built from TRBV28 and TRBJ1-1, with a tentative D call TRBD1 (6 bases). Germline values: CDR1 MDHEN, CDR2 SYDVKM. The CDR3 is made up of 15 amino acids. V was shortened by 11 bases and J by 7 bases, with 26 bases between the two germline ends. The CDR3 reads CAARVLNTGQNEAFF. The DNA of the CDR3 is TGTGCCGCAAGAGTATTAAACACCGGACAGAATGAAGCTTTCTTT.

This clonotype was picked up one time. The rearrangement joins TRBV6-1 to TRBJ1-1; weak D call: TRBD1 (5 bases). The germline CDR1 and CDR2 sequences are MNHNS and SASEGT. Trimming removed 6 bases from V and 6 bases from J, with 17 bases in between. CDR3 length equals 14 residues. The CDR3 nucleotides are TGTGCCAGCAGGGGGACGGAAGATAGCTCTGAAGCTTTCTTT. Its translation is CASRGTEDSSEAFF.